These 11 T cell receptor beta chains share one sample of origin, sequenced in a study of blood T cell repertoires in COVID-19. The assay was immunoSEQ multiplex PCR, and TCRdb's table has in-frame clones only and misses some. The table includes 120,000 or so clones, approximately 82% detected once. Material for sequencing was peripheral blood. The receptors were gathered from a man aged 55-75 years with acute or convalescent COVID-19.

The chain combines TRBV30 with TRBJ2-3, with 10 bases that match TRBD1. Germline-derived CDR1 and CDR2 are GTSNPN and SVGIG (reference sequence). V trimming: 5 bases; J trimming: 7 bases; junction bases outside the gene matches: 18. This CDR3 comprises 17 residues. The DNA for the CDR3 is TGTGCCTGGGCCGGGGACAGGGGCGACTTAGCGGGCAATACGCAGTATTTT. Amino acids: CAWAGDRGDLAGNTQYF.

This chain links TRBV5-1 with TRBJ1-2; 9 positions match TRBD1. The CDR3 totals 15 residues. Per germline, CDR1 SGHRS and CDR2 YFSETQ. Trimming removed 4 bases from V and 4 bases from J; junction bases left unmatched: 8. The CDR3 DNA is TGCGCCAGCAGCGTAACAGGGGGCGGAGGCTATGGCTACACCTTC. This translates into CASSVTGGGGYGYTF.

The chain has TRBV7-6 and TRBJ2-7, with D possibly TRBD1 on 5 matching bases. Germline V gives CDR1 SGHVS, CDR2 FNYEAQ. The CDR3 is made up of 13 amino acids. V lost 4 bases, J lost 4 bases, and 11 bases lay in between. The CDR3 sequence: CASSSTQGYEQYF. CDR3 sequence (DNA): TGTGCCAGCAGCTCAACTCAGGGTTACGAGCAGTACTTC. The variable domain in full, completed from reference TRBV7-6 and TRBJ2-7, reads GAGVSQSPRYKVTKRGQDVALRCDPISGHVSLYWYRQALGQGPEFLTYFNYEAQQDKSGLPNDRFSAERPEGSISTLTIQRTEQRDSAMYRCASSSTQGYEQYFGPGTRLTVT.

J is TRBJ2-2 and V is TRBV27; TRBD2 matches 14 bases. Germline V lookup: CDR1 MNHEY, CDR2 SMNVEV (reference sequence). There are 16 residues in the CDR3. V was clipped by 6 bases and J by 1 base; unmatched bases: 1. CDR3 sequence: CASRTSGRVNTGELFF. CDR3 sequence (DNA): TGTGCCAGCAGGACTAGCGGGAGGGTGAACACCGGGGAGCTGTTTTTT.

The V and J genes are TRBV15 and TRBJ1-5; D not certain. This CDR3 is 14 amino acids long. The V gene lost 1 base and the J gene lost 1 base, with 5 bases spanning the gap. CDR1 and CDR2 (germline): LNHNV, YYDKDF (reference sequence). The CDR3 sequence is CATSRGGSNQPQHF. CDR3 nucleotides: TGTGCCACCAGCAGAGGAGGGAGCAATCAGCCCCAGCATTTT.

CDR3 protein: CASSLAQDEQYF. The CDR3 coding sequence is TGTGCCAGCAGCTTGGCCCAGGACGAGCAGTACTTC. The chain joins TRBV5-4 to TRBJ2-7; D unclear. In germline, CDR1 is SGHNT, CDR2 YYREEE (reference sequence). V was trimmed by 0 bases and J by 5 bases, leaving 6 bases between them. This CDR3 is built from 12 residues.

A few counts support this clone. CDR3 nucleotides: TGTGCCACCAGCAGAGATCGACAGGGCTCTTATAGCAATCAGCCCCAGCATTTT. Its protein product is CATSRDRQGSYSNQPQHF. The V and J genes are TRBV15 and TRBJ1-5, with 7 nucleotides matching TRBD1. CDR3 length equals 18 residues. Trimming cost V 0 bases and J 0 bases; bases outside gene matches: 8. Per the germline V gene, CDR1 is LNHNV and CDR2 is YYDKDF (reference sequence).

The genes are TRBV3-1 (or the pseudogene TRBV3-2) and TRBJ1-1, with D possibly being TRBD1 (5 bases). The CDR3 loop spans 15 amino acids. Germline-derived CDR1 and CDR2 are LGHDT and YNNKEL (reference sequence). Deletions cut 1 base from V and 2 bases from J, with 11 bases between. The CDR3 sequence is CASSQAGGGNTEAFF. The CDR3 region has the DNA TGTGCCAGCAGCCAAGCGGGGGGAGGAAACACTGAAGCTTTCTTT.

This clone was observed a few times. The chain couples TRBV6-5 to TRBJ1-2, with D unresolved. Trimming cost V 5 bases and J 5 bases, with 12 bases left between them. CDR3 length: 13 residues. CDR1 is MNHEY and CDR2 is SVGAGI in the germline V gene. This CDR3 is CASSKTTGYGYTF. In DNA form, the CDR3 reads TGTGCCAGCAGTAAGACGACGGGATATGGCTACACCTTC.

This clone showed up just once. V gene TRBV12-5 combines with J gene TRBJ2-7, with a possible D match to TRBD1 (6 bases). CDR1 and CDR2 from the germline V gene are LGHNT and FRNRAP. Trimming removed 2 bases at V and 2 bases at J, with 16 bases between. This CDR3 contains 16 residues. Written as DNA, the CDR3 is TGTGCTAGTGGTTTGCCCCCCAGGGGCTCACCCTACGAGCAGTACTTC. It yields the protein CASGLPPRGSPYEQYF.

V usage is TRBV10-1 and J usage is TRBJ2-3; 11 bases are a match to TRBD2. Germline V gives CDR1 WNHNN, CDR2 SYGVQD (reference sequence). CDR3 length: 17 amino acids. V dropped 6 bases and J dropped 0; count of bases not matched to a gene: 8. For the CDR3, the DNA is TGCGCCAGCAGCGCCGGGACTAGCGGAGTTAGCACAGATACGCAGTATTTT. The encoded protein is CASSAGTSGVSTDTQYF.